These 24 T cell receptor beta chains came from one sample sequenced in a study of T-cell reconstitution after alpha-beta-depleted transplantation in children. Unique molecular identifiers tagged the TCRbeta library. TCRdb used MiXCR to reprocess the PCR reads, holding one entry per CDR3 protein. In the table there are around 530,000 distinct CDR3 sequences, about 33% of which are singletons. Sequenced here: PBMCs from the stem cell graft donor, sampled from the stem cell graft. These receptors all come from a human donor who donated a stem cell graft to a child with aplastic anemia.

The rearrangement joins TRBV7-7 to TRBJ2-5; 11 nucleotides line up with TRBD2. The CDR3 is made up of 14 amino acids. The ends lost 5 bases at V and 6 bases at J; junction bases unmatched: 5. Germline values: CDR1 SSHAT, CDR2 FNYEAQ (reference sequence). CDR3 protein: CASSQGTSGQTQYF. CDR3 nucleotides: TGTGCCAGCAGCCAGGGGACTAGCGGACAGACCCAGTACTTC. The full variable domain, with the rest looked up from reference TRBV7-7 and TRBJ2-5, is GAGVSQSPRYKVTKRGQDVTLRCDPISSHATLYWYQQALGQGPEFLTYFNYEAQPDKSGLPSDRFSAERPEGSISTLTIQRTEQRDSAMYRCASSQGTSGQTQYFGPGTRLLVL.

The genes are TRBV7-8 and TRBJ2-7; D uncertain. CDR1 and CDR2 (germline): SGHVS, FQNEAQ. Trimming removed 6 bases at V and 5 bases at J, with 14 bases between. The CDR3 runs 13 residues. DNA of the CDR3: TGTGCCAGCAGTGTGTCTAACGCCCACGAGCAGTACGTC. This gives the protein CASSVSNAHEQYV.

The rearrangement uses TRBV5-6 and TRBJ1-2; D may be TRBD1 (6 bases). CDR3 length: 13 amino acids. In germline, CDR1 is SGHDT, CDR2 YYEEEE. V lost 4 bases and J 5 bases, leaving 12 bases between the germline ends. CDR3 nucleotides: TGTGCCAGCAGCCGGGGGCCATTGTATGGCTACACCTTC. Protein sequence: CASSRGPLYGYTF.

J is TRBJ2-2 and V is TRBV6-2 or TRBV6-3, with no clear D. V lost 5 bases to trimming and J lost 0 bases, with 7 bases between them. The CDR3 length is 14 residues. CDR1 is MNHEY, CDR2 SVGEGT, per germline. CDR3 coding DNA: TGTGCCAGCAGTAGAGTATCGAACACCGGGGAGCTGTTTTTT. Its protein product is CASSRVSNTGELFF.

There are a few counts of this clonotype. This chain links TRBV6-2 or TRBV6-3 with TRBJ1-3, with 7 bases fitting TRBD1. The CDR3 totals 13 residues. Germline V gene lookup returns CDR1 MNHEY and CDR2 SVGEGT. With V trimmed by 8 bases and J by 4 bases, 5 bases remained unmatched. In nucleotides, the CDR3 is TGTGCCAGCTGCCGGGACAGCGGAAACACCATATATTTT. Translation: CASCRDSGNTIYF.

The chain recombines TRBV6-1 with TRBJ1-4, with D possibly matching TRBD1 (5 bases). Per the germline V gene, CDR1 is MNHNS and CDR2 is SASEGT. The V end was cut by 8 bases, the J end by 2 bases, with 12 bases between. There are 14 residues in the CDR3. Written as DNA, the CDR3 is TGTGCCAGCGGAGGGGCCGCGACTAATGAAAAACTGTTTTTT. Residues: CASGGAATNEKLFF.

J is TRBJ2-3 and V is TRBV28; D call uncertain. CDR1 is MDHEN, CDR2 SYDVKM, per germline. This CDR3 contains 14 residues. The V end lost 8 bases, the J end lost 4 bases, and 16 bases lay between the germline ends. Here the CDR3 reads CASSPPGSADTQYF. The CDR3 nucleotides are TGTGCCAGCTCGCCCCCCGGATCGGCAGATACGCAGTATTTT.

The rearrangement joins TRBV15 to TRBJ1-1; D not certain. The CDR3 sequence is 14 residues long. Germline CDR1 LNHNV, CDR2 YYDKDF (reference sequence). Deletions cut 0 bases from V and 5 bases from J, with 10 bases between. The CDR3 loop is CATSRDEGWTEAFF. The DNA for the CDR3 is TGTGCCACCAGCAGAGATGAGGGCTGGACTGAAGCTTTCTTT.

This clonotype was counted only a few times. CDR3 sequence reads: CASSLGDGRGSYNEQFF. DNA of the CDR3: TGTGCCAGCAGCTTAGGAGACGGGAGGGGTTCCTACAATGAGCAGTTCTTC. The chain combines TRBV11-3 with TRBJ2-1; 8 bases match TRBD2. Losses at the gene ends were 1 base for V and 1 base for J; bases not matched to a gene: 6. This CDR3 is 17 amino acids long. Per germline, CDR1 SGHNT and CDR2 YENEEA.

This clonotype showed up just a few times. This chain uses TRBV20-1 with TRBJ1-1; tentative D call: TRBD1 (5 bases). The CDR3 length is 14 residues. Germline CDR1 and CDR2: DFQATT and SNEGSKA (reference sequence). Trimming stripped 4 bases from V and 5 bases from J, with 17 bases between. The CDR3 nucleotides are TGCAGTGCTATCGAGTGGCAGGGAGAGACTGAAGCTTTCTTT. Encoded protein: CSAIEWQGETEAFF.

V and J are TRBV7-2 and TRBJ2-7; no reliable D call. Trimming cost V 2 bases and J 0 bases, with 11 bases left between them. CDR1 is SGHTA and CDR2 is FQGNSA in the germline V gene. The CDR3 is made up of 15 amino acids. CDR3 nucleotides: TGTGCCAGCAGCTTAAACGGTAGGAGCTCCTACGAGCAGTACTTC. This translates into CASSLNGRSSYEQYF.

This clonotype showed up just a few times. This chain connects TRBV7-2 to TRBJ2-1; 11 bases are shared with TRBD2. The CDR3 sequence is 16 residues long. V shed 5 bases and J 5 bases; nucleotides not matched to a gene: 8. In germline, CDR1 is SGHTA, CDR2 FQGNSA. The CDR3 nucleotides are TGTGCCAGCAGCGTTGGACTAGCGGGCTATAACAATGAGCAGTTCTTC. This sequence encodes CASSVGLAGYNNEQFF.

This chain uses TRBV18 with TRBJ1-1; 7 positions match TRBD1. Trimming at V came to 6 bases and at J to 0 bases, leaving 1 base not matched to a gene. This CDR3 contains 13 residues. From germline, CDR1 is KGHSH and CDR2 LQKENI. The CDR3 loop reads CASSTGMNTEAFF. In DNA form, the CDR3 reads TGTGCCAGCTCGACAGGGATGAACACTGAAGCTTTCTTT.

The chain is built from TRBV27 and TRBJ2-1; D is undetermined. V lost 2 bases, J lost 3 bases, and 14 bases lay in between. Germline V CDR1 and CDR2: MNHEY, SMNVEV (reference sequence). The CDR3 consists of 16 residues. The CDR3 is CASSLDRLSNYNEQFF. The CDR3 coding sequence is TGTGCCAGCAGTTTAGATAGACTCTCAAACTACAATGAGCAGTTCTTC.

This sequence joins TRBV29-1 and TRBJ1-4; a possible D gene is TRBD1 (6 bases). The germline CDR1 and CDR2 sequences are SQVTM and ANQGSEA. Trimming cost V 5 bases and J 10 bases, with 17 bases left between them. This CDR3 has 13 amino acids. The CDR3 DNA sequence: TGCAGCGTTTGGACAGCCAATAGAGGAAAACTGTTTTTT. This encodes CSVWTANRGKLFF.

CDR3 protein: CSARVRDRAFEGAKNIQYF. The CDR3 nucleotides are TGCAGTGCTAGAGTCAGGGACAGGGCGTTCGAAGGAGCCAAAAACATTCAGTACTTC. J is TRBJ2-4 and V is TRBV20-1, with 9 bases identical to TRBD1. Per the germline V gene, CDR1 is DFQATT and CDR2 is SNEGSKA (reference sequence). The CDR3 has 19 residues. Trimming cost V 1 base and J 0 bases; bases outside gene matches: 13.

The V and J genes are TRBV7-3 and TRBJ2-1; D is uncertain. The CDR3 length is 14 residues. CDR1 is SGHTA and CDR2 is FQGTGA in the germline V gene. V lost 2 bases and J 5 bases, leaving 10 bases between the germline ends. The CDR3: CASSLGVLNNEQFF. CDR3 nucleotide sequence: TGTGCCAGCAGCTTAGGGGTCTTAAACAATGAGCAGTTCTTC. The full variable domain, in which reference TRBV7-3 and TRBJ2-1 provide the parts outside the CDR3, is GAGVSQTPSNKVTEKGKYVELRCDPISGHTALYWYRQSLGQGPEFLIYFQGTGAADDSGLPNDRFFAVRPEGSVSTLKIQRTERGDSAVYLCASSLGVLNNEQFFGPGTRLTVL.

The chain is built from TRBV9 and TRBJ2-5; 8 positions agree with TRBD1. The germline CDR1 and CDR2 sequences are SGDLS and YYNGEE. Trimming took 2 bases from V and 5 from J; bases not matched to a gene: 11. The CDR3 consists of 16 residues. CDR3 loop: CASSVSGTGIQETQYF. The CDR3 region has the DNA TGTGCCAGCAGCGTTTCCGGGACAGGCATTCAGGAGACCCAGTACTTC. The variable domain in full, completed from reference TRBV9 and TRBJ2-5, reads DSGVTQTPKHLITATGQRVTLRCSPRSGDLSVYWYQQSLDQGLQFLIQYYNGEERAKGNILERFSAQQFPDLHSELNLSSLELGDSALYFCASSVSGTGIQETQYFGPGTRLLVL.

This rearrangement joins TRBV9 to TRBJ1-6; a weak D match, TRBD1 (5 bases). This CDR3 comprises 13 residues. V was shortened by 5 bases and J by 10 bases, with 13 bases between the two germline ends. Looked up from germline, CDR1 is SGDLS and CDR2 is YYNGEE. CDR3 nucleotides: TGTGCCAGCAGTGGACGGGGCCGATCACCCCTCCACTTT. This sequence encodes CASSGRGRSPLHF.

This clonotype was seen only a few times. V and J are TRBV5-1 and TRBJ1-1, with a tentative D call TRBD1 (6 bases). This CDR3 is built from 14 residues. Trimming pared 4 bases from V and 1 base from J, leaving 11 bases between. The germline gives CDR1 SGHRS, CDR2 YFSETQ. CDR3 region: CASSEQGTNTEAFF. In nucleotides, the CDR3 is TGCGCCAGCAGCGAACAGGGAACGAACACTGAAGCTTTCTTT.

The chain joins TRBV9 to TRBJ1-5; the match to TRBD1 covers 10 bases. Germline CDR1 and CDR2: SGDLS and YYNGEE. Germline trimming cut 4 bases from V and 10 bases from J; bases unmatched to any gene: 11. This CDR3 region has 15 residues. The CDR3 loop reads CASSPGGDRGYPQHF. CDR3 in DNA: TGTGCCAGCAGCCCGGGGGGGGACAGGGGCTATCCCCAGCATTTT.

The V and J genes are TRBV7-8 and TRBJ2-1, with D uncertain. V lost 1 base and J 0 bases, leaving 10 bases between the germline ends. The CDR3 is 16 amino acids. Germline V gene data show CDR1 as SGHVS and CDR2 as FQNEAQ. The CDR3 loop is CASSLEAPSSYNEQFF. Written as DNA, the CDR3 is TGTGCCAGCAGCTTAGAGGCACCCAGCTCCTACAATGAGCAGTTCTTC.

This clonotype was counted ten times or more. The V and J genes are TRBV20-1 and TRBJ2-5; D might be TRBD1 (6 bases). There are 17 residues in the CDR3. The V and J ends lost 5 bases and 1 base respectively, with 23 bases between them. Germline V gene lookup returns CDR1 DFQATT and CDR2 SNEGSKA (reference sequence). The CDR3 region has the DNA TGCAGTGCTGAGGAATGGGACATCGAGAAGCCCCAAGAGACCCAGTACTTC. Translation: CSAEEWDIEKPQETQYF.

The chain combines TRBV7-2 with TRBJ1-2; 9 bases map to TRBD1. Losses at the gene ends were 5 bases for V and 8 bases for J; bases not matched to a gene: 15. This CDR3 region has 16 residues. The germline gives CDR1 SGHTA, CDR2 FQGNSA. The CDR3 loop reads CASSPTGTGLLYGYTF. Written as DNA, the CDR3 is TGTGCCAGCAGCCCCACCGGGACAGGGTTATTGTACGGCTACACCTTC.